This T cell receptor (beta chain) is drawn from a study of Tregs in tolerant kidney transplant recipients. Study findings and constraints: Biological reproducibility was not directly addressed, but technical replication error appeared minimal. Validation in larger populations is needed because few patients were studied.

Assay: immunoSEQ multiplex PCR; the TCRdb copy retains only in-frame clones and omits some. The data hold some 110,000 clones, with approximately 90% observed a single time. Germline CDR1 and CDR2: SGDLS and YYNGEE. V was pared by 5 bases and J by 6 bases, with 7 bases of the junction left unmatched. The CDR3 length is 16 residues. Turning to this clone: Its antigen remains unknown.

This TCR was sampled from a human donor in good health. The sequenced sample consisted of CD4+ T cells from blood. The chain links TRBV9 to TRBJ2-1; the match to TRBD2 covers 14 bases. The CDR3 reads CASSVLGLAGVNEQFF. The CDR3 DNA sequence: TGTGCCAGCAGTGTCCTGGGACTAGCGGGAGTCAATGAGCAGTTCTTC.